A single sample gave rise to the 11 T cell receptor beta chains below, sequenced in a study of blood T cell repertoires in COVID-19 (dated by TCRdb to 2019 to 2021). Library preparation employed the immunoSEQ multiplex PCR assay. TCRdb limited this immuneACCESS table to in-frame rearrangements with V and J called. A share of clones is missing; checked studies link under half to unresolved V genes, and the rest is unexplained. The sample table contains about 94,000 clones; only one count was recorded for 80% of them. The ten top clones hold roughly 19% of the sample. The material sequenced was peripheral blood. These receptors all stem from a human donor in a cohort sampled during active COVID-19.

CDR3 DNA sequence: TGCGCCAGCAGTGAAGGGAGCGGGAGTCAAGAGACCCAGTACTTC. Its protein product is CASSEGSGSQETQYF. The chain is built from TRBV10-1 and TRBJ2-5; 8 bases fit TRBD2. Germline CDR1 reads WNHNN; CDR2 reads SYGVQD (reference sequence). The CDR3 spans 15 residues. The trim removed 3 bases at V and 2 bases at J, leaving 5 bases unmatched.

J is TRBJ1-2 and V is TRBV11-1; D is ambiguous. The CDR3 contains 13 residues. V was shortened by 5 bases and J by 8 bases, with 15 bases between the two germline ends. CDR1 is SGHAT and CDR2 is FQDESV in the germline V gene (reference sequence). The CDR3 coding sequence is TGTGCCAGCAGCCAAACATATTCCGGGGGCTACACCTTC. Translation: CASSQTYSGGYTF.

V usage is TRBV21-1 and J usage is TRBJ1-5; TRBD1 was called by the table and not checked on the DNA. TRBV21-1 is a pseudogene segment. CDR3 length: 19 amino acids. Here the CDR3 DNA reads TGTGCCAGCAGCAAAGATAGGACAGTTAAACTTTATAGCAATCAGCCCCAGCATTTT. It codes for CASSKDRTVKLYSNQPQHF.

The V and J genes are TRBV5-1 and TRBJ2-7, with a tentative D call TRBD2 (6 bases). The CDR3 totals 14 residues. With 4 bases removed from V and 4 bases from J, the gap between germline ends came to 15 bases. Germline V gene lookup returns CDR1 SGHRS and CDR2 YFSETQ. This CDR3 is CASSPMGGGYEQYF. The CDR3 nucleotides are TGCGCCAGCAGCCCAATGGGCGGAGGGTACGAGCAGTACTTC. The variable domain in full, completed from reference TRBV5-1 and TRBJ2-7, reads KAGVTQTPRYLIKTRGQQVTLSCSPISGHRSVSWYQQTPGQGLQFLFEYFSETQRNKGNFPGRFSGRQFSNSRSEMNVSTLELGDSALYLCASSPMGGGYEQYFGPGTRLTVT.

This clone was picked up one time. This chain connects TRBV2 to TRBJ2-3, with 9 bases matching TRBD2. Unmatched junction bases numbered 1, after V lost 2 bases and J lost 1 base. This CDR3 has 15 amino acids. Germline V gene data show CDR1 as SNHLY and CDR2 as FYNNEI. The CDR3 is CASSEWTSGTDTQYF. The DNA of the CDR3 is TGTGCCAGCAGTGAATGGACTAGCGGCACAGATACGCAGTATTTT.

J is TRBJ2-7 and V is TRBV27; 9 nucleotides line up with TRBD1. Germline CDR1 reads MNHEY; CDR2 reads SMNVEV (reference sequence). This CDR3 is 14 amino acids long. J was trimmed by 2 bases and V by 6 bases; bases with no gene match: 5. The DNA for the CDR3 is TGTGCCAGCAGCACAGGACAGGGGCCCTACGAGCAGTACTTC. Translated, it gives CASSTGQGPYEQYF.

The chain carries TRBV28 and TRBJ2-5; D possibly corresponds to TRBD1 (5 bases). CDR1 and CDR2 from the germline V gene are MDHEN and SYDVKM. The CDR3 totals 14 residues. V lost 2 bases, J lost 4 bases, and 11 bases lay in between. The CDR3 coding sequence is TGTGCCAGCAGTTTAAGGTCAGGGTCAGAGACCCAGTACTTC. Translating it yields CASSLRSGSETQYF.

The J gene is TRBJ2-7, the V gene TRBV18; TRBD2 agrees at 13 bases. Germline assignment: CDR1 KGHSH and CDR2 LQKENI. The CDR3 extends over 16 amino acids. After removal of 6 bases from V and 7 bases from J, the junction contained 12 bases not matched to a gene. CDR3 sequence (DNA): TGTGCCAGCTCGGCCGGGACTAGCGGGGATGGTGGGGAGCAGTACTTC. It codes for CASSAGTSGDGGEQYF.

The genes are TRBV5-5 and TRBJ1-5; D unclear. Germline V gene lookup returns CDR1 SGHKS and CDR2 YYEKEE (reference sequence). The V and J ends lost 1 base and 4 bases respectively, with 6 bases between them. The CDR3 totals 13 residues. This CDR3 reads CASSLWANQPQHF. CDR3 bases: TGTGCCAGCAGCTTGTGGGCGAATCAGCCCCAGCATTTT.

CDR3: CASSKREVTYYEQYF. CDR3 DNA: TGTGCCAGCAGCAAAAGGGAGGTCACATACTACGAGCAGTACTTC. This sequence joins TRBV21-1 and TRBJ2-7; the D call TRBD2 from the table was never checked on the DNA. TRBV21-1 is an annotated pseudogene. The CDR3 is 15 amino acids.

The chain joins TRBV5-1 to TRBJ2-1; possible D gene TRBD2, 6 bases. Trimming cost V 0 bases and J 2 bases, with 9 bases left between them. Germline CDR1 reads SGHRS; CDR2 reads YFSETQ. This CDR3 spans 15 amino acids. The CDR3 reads CASSLDGEAYNEQFF. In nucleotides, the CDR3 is TGCGCCAGCAGCTTGGACGGGGAGGCCTACAATGAGCAGTTCTTC.